This paragraph reports one T cell receptor beta chain. The specificity of this receptor is unknown. No much larger clonotype is one base removed from it; base qualities were not supplied. The data were obtained in a study of T cell responses to AZD1222 COVID-19 vaccine (dated by TCRdb to the early 2020s). Study-wide context: A total of roughly 240 trial participants underwent TCR sequencing, of whom about 210 received two doses of AZD1222 and approximately 25 received two doses of the MenACWY control vaccine. Trial participants were enrolled by age into 18-55, 56-69 and 70-plus year subgroups, with about 150, 27 and 61 TCR-sequenced participants respectively. Beyond this particular receptor, the publication reports: After two AZD1222 doses, both the breadth and the depth of spike-specific TCRs were significantly higher than at day 0 and than in MenACWY recipients. Because no day 14 peak-response samples were available, repertoires were characterized only after the peak T cell response. Conclusions about previously exposed vaccinees are limited, since just five or six AZD1222 recipients were seropositive for SARS-CoV-2 at baseline. Reportedly, almost half of the unique spike-specific TCRs recognized epitopes lying outside the regions that are mutated in the B.1.351 and B.1.1.7 variants. CD4 TCRs associated with the vaccine covered the entire spike protein, and the dominant responses were in regions 160-218 and 743-854. The 56-69-year group was small, and its depth increase did not reach significance, likely because of low power. Most participants were white British and females outnumbered males, and the authors suggested that clonal diversity may have been underestimated.

The CDR3 regions of human TCRbeta chains were analyzed by immunosequencing. The authors processed their data as follows. Repertoire TCRs were checked for matches against a reference library of SARS-CoV-2-specific TCRs that had been generated using the MIRA antigen-specificity platform. Breadth was defined as the fraction of unique TCRs that were SARS-CoV-2-associated. Depth was defined as the fraction of total T cells that were SARS-CoV-2-associated. Each spike-specific TCR was assigned to its reactive spike region and to a CD4 or CD8 class using the MIRA data. Log10-transformed breadth and depth values were compared by one-way ANOVA with Sidak's multiple comparisons tests. TCRdb took this table from immuneACCESS and kept in-frame rearrangements with V and J called. Such tables lack part of the clones; where checked against another copy, unresolved V genes explain under half of the gap, and the rest is unexplained. The D gene and trimming were derived from the DNA, and the V and J assignments and clone size from that table. This sample lists approximately 100,000 clones; about 89% were detected once. The ten largest clones capture roughly 5.2% of the sample.

There are 14 amino acids in the CDR3, from cysteine to phenylalanine inclusive. The retained sequence is limited to the CDR3, 42 bases, with the frame set at the first base. V sheds 3 bases and J sheds 4 bases, leaving 10 bases between their ends. Via the germline V gene, CDR1 is SNHLY and CDR2 FYNNEI. What this sample's time point label stands for: about 28 days (+/-7) after the second vaccine dose. AZD1222 recipients whose second dose came at about 4 weeks and those whose second dose came at about 12 weeks were combined into one group, since spike-specific TCR depth and breadth did not differ between the two schedules. Samples from vaccinated people were obtained from the UK trials COV001 and COV002, which included a single-blind randomized controlled phase 2/3 trial of AZD1222 (ChAdOx1 nCoV-19) in healthy adults. For TCRbeta chain sequencing, PBMC samples were collected from trial participants at day 0 and at day 28 after the second dose.

Recombination linked TRBV2 to TRBJ1-5, and the D gene may be TRBD1, 5 bases matching. The clonotype comes from an adult who received the AZD1222 COVID-19 vaccine. This material consisted of peripheral blood, taken 28 days after the second AZD1222 dose. The bases read TGTGCCAGCAGTGAGGTGACAGAGAATCAGCCCCAGCATTTT. Translated, it reads CASSEVTENQPQHF.